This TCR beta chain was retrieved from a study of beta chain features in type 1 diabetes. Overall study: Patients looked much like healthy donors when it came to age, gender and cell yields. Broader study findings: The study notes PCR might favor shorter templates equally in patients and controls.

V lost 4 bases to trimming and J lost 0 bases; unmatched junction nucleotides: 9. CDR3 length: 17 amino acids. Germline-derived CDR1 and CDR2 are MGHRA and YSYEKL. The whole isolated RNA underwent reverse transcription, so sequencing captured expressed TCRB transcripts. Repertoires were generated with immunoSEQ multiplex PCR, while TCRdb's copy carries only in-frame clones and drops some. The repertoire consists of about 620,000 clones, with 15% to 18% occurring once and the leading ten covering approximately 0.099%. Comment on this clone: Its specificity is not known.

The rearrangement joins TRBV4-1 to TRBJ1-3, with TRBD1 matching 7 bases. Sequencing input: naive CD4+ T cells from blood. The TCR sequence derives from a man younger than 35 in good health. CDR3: CASSRWTDRDSGNTIYF. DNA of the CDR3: TGCGCCAGCAGCCGATGGACCGACAGGGACTCTGGAAACACCATATATTTT.